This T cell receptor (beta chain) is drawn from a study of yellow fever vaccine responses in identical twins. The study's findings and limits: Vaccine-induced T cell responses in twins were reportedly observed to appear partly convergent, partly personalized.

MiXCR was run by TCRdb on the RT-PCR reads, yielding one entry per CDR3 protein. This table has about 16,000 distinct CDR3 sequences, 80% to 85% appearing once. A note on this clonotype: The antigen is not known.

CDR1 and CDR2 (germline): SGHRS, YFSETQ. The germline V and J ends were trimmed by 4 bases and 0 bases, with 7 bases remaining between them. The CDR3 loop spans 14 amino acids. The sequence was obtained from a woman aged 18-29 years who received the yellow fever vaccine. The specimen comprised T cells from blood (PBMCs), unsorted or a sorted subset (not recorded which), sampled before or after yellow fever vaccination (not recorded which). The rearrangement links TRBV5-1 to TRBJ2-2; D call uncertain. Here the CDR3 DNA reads TGCGCCAGCAGCGCGCAGTCGAACACCGGGGAGCTGTTTTTT. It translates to CASSAQSNTGELFF.